This T cell receptor beta chain was observed in a study of beta chain features in type 1 diabetes. A single heparinised blood sample, averaging roughly 110 mL, was obtained per donor. Based on CD45RO/CCR7/CD25/CD127/CD95/CD27, CD4+ regulatory, stem cell-like memory, naive and central memory cells were sorted. General study findings and limits: Compared with healthy donors, patients appeared to share more similar naive, central memory and regulatory TCRB repertoires. The study found fewer insertions and more deletions at VDJ junctions in type 1 diabetes patients.

The V and J ends lost 3 bases and 3 bases, in that order; junction bases with no gene match: 0. The CDR3 runs 13 residues. The germline CDR1 and CDR2 sequences are SGHDN and FVKESK. The entirety of the isolated RNA underwent reverse transcription, so expressed TCRB transcripts were sequenced. The data were produced by immunoSEQ multiplex PCR, yet TCRdb's version contains in-frame clones alone and is incomplete. The top ten clones hold about 0.045% of a sample with about 350,000 clones, about 20% of them seen once. With regard to this clone: No antigen is known for it.

This sequence was found in a woman aged 18-30 years in good health. The chain links TRBV14 to TRBJ1-1, with 8 bases that match TRBD1. Sample: naive CD4+ T cells from blood. The CDR3 reads CASSQDRDTEAFF. In DNA, the CDR3 is TGTGCCAGCAGCCAGGACAGGGACACTGAAGCTTTCTTT.